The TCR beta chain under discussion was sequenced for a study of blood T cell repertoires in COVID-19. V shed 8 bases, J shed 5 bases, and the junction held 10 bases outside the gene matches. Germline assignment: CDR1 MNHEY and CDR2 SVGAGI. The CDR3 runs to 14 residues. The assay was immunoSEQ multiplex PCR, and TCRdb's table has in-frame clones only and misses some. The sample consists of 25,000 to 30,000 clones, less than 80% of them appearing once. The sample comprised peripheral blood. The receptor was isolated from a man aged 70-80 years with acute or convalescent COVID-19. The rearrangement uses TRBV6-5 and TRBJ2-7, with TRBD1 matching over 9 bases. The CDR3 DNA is TGTGCCAGCCCTCCCGCGGACAGGGGCCACGAGCAGTACTTC. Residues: CASPPADRGHEQYF.